What follows are 5 T cell receptor beta chains derived from one specimen sequenced in a study of CD8 T cells in ankylosing spondylitis. TCRdb used MiXCR to reprocess the 5' RACE reads, holding one entry per CDR3 protein. Here the sample spans just over 300,000 distinct CDR3 sequences, less than 25% being singletons. The sample comprised blood, either unsorted or a sorted T cell fraction (not recorded which). These receptors all come from a female donor with ankylosing spondylitis or in good health (not recorded which).

This clonotype was detected a few times. V gene TRBV5-6 combines with J gene TRBJ1-1; D not resolved. The CDR3 covers 16 residues. The germline gives CDR1 SGHDT, CDR2 YYEEEE. V was trimmed by 6 bases and J by 1 base, leaving 19 bases between them. The DNA for the CDR3 is TGTGCCAGCACCCGGATGGATGCTCACCCGAACACTGAAGCTTTCTTT. This encodes CASTRMDAHPNTEAFF.

This clonotype was detected only a few times. The gene calls are TRBV4-1 and TRBJ2-7, with a tentative D call TRBD2 (5 bases). V lost 0 bases to trimming and J lost 6 bases, with 21 bases between them. CDR3 length equals 17 residues. Germline lookup yields CDR1 MGHRA and CDR2 YSYEKL. CDR3 residues: CASSQDFGAAQLAEQYF. CDR3 sequence (DNA): TGCGCCAGCAGCCAAGATTTCGGAGCAGCCCAGCTAGCCGAGCAGTACTTC.

Comment on this clonotype: The junction and the germline gene differ at one end; a read error may be behind it. This chain joins TRBV20-1 and TRBJ2-3, with D unresolved. Per germline, CDR1 DFQATT and CDR2 SNEGSKA (reference sequence). The CDR3 is 15 amino acids. CDR3 loop: CCASGFSSNTDTQYF. The DNA for the CDR3 is TGCTGTGCTAGTGGGTTTTCCTCTAACACAGATACGCAGTATTTT.

The gene calls are TRBV20-1 and TRBJ1-1, with unresolved D. The CDR3 consists of 11 residues. Trimming left V 3 bases short and J 3 bases short, with 5 bases between. Germline V gene lookup returns CDR1 DFQATT and CDR2 SNEGSKA (reference sequence). DNA of the CDR3: TGCAGTGCTAGGGCGGACACTGAAGCTTTCTTT. Its translation: CSARADTEAFF.

This chain uses TRBV6-2 or TRBV6-3 with TRBJ1-4; tentatively, D is TRBD1 (5 bases). This CDR3 is 15 amino acids long. Germline CDR1 and CDR2: MNHEY and SVGEGT. Trimming left V 4 bases short and J 4 bases short, with 13 bases between. The CDR3 region has the DNA TGTGCCAGCAGTTCCTATAAGGGGTTTAATGAAAAACTGTTTTTT. This sequence encodes CASSSYKGFNEKLFF.